This TCR beta chain was identified during a study of T cells in Graves' hyperthyroidism and ophthalmopathy. RNA transcripts yielded amplified TCR beta CDR3 regions. HTBI primers drove first-round RT-PCR of the TCR CDR3. TCRdb processed the multiplex PCR reads anew with MiXCR; each CDR3 protein has one entry. The sample records around 340,000 distinct CDR3 sequences, around 23% being singletons. This clonotype has a handful of counts. The antigen is unknown. The germline V gene encodes CDR1 DFQATT and CDR2 SNEGSKA (reference sequence). The CDR3 contains 13 residues. V was cut by 5 bases and J by 3 bases, with 13 bases left in between. Reasons for excluding patients were uncontrolled infection, other autoimmune disease, pregnancy or lactation. Study-level findings and limits: Ophthalmopathy was model-predicted a median about 7.1 months pre-onset. Ophthalmopathy and stable hyperthyroidism were separated by a 13 V-J model. The blood repertoire included most of the expanded thyroid clonotypes above 0.001.

Sequencing input: blood. The sequence was obtained from a woman aged 45-65 years with Graves' hyperthyroidism. This chain connects TRBV20-1 to TRBJ1-2; D is ambiguous. The DNA for the CDR3 is TGCAGTGCTGCCTCCGGAGGAGACTATGGCTACACCTTC. Translated, it gives CSAASGGDYGYTF.